Presented here are 29 T cell receptor beta chains from one specimen sequenced in a study of metastatic and nonmetastatic thyroid tumors. Each patient went into thyroid surgery without having received any treatment. TCRdb reassembled clones from the PCR reads with MiXCR. The sample records approximately 90,000 clones, 8% to 9.5% being singletons. Sequenced material: blood. The receptors originated from a female donor with papillary thyroid cancer or a benign thyroid nodule (not recorded which). Some clones in this sample may be carry-over from other donors' samples.

For the CDR3, the DNA is TGTGCCAGCAGCTTTTATAGCGGGGGGGCCGGAGATACGCAGTATTTT. Translating it yields CASSFYSGGAGDTQYF. The rearrangement links TRBV11-1 to TRBJ2-3; 11 bases line up with TRBD2. CDR1 SGHAT and CDR2 FQDESV come from the germline V gene (reference sequence). This CDR3 region has 16 residues. V lost 3 bases, J lost 5 bases, and 7 bases stayed unmatched.

This clone showed up many times. The chain links TRBV4-2 to TRBJ2-3; 12 bases map to TRBD2. After removal of 1 base from V and 4 bases from J, the junction contained 0 bases not matched to a gene. Looked up from germline, CDR1 is LGHNA and CDR2 is YNFKEQ. The CDR3 covers 15 residues. CDR3 in DNA: TGTGCCAGCAGCCAAGCTAGCGGGGGGGCAGATACGCAGTATTTT. It translates to CASSQASGGADTQYF.

In this sample, this clone turned up a few times. The chain is built from TRBV2 and TRBJ2-4; 9 nucleotides align to TRBD1. The CDR3 consists of 15 residues. Germline CDR1 reads SNHLY; CDR2 reads FYNNEI. The V segment lost 4 bases and the J segment 5 bases; nucleotides outside the gene matches: 6. The CDR3 nucleotides read TGTGCCAGCAGTGGCCCCCGGGACAGGGAAAACATTCAGTACTTC. This codes for CASSGPRDRENIQYF.

The table lists this clone with many counts. V is TRBV7-3 and J is TRBJ1-1; D is possibly TRBD1 (5 bases). Trimming took off 5 bases at V and 7 bases at J, with 14 bases between the two ends. The CDR3 has 13 amino acids. Germline V gives CDR1 SGHTA, CDR2 FQGTGA. The CDR3 sequence is CASSPSGGGEAFF. The CDR3 DNA sequence: TGTGCCAGCAGCCCGAGTGGGGGGGGTGAAGCTTTCTTT.

This clone was observed at least ten times. This chain links TRBV18 with TRBJ1-1; no clear D gene. Trimming stripped 2 bases from V and 4 bases from J, with 11 bases between. This CDR3 contains 14 residues. Germline V CDR1 and CDR2: KGHSH, LQKENI. CDR3 amino acids: CASSPSVVITEAFF. CDR3 DNA sequence: TGTGCCAGCTCACCATCCGTAGTAATCACTGAAGCTTTCTTT.

This clone was seen at least ten times. The gene calls are TRBV19 and TRBJ2-3, with 11 bases aligning to TRBD2. CDR3 length: 14 residues. The V and J ends lost 7 bases and 2 bases, in that order; junction bases with no gene match: 2. The germline CDR1 and CDR2 sequences are LNHDA and SQIVND (reference sequence). CDR3 amino acids: CASKLAGDTDTQYF. For the CDR3, the DNA is TGTGCCAGTAAACTAGCGGGGGACACAGATACGCAGTATTTT.

This clone was seen repeatedly, ten times or more. Other DNA sequences from this sample encode an identical CDR3 as well. The V gene is TRBV9, the J gene TRBJ2-1, with 10 bases fitting TRBD2. CDR3 size: 16 residues. V gave up 1 base and J gave up 8 bases; unmatched junction bases: 9. In germline, CDR1 is SGDLS, CDR2 YYNGEE. The CDR3 spells CASSVSSGGTGDEQFF. The CDR3 bases are TGTGCCAGCAGCGTATCTAGCGGGGGAACCGGGGATGAGCAGTTCTTC. The full variable domain, its missing parts supplied by reference TRBV9 and TRBJ2-1, is DSGVTQTPKHLITATGQRVTLRCSPRSGDLSVYWYQQSLDQGLQFLIQYYNGEERAKGNILERFSAQQFPDLHSELNLSSLELGDSALYFCASSVSSGGTGDEQFFGPGTRLTVL.

The sample holds a few counts of this clone. This may come from a read error, since a much larger clone is one base off. Other DNA sequences in the sample encode the same CDR3. This rearrangement joins TRBV6-1 to TRBJ1-1; D perhaps matches TRBD1 (5 bases). The CDR3 runs 15 residues. With 6 bases removed from V and 5 bases from J, the gap between germline ends came to 19 bases. CDR1 and CDR2 (germline): MNHNS, SASEGT. CDR3 nucleotide sequence: TGTGCCAGCAGCCTACGGGGTGGGGGAAGGACTGAAGCTTTCTTT. Amino acid sequence: CASSLRGGGRTEAFF.

This clone was found many times. This chain uses TRBV29-1 with TRBJ2-1; D remains unclear. Germline V gene data show CDR1 as SQVTM and CDR2 as ANQGSEA. Trimming removed 5 bases at V and 2 bases at J, with 10 bases between. The CDR3 is 13 amino acids. Here the CDR3 reads CSVNGGAYNEQFF. CDR3 in DNA: TGCAGCGTTAACGGCGGTGCCTACAATGAGCAGTTCTTC.

This sequence joins TRBV12-3 or TRBV12-4 and TRBJ1-2; D not resolved. V shed 2 bases and J shed 3 bases, with 7 bases lying between them. CDR3 length: 13 amino acids. In DNA, the CDR3 is TGTGCCAGCAGTTTAACGGCTCACTATGGCTACACCTTC. Its protein is CASSLTAHYGYTF.

This clone was counted many times. The chain has TRBV2 and TRBJ1-5; 7 positions agree with TRBD1. V lost 7 bases to trimming and J lost 4 bases; unmatched junction nucleotides: 10. Germline V gene data show CDR1 as SNHLY and CDR2 as FYNNEI. The CDR3 spans 15 residues. The CDR3 here is CASTYGDSANQPQHF. CDR3 nucleotides: TGTGCCAGCACCTACGGGGACAGCGCTAATCAGCCCCAGCATTTT.

This clone was recorded at least ten times. This chain connects TRBV12-3 or TRBV12-4 to TRBJ1-5; TRBD1 matches at 11 bases. The CDR3 is made up of 15 amino acids. V lost 5 bases and J lost 4; bases outside the gene matches: 4. As DNA, the CDR3 is TGTGCCAGCAGTGTAGGGACAGGGGGAAATCAGCCCCAGCATTTT. Residues: CASSVGTGGNQPQHF.

The chain couples TRBV16 to TRBJ2-3, with D possibly matching TRBD2 (5 bases). The germline CDR1 and CDR2 sequences are KGHSY and FQNENV. Trimming stripped 2 bases from V and 5 bases from J, with 5 bases between. The length of the CDR3 is 12 residues. CDR3 in DNA: TGTGCCAGCAGCCAAGAGGGAGATACGCAGTATTTT. Translation gives CASSQEGDTQYF.

This clone was observed many times. V is TRBV5-6 and J is TRBJ1-6, with 10 bases matching TRBD1. V trimming: 4 bases; J trimming: 10 bases; junction bases outside the gene matches: 8. Germline V gene sequence: CDR1 SGHDT, CDR2 YYEEEE. The CDR3 has 15 amino acids. The CDR3 DNA sequence: TGTGCCAGCAGCCCGTTGACAGGGGGCGGATCACCCCTCCACTTT. This codes for CASSPLTGGGSPLHF.

The sample holds many counts of this clone. This chain links TRBV2 with TRBJ1-3; D is undetermined. V lost 6 bases, J lost 4 bases, and 10 bases lay in between. CDR1 is SNHLY, CDR2 FYNNEI, per germline. The CDR3 spans 13 residues. The CDR3 DNA reads TGTGCCAGCAGAATCGCGGCGGGAAACACCATATATTTT. It specifies CASRIAAGNTIYF.

This clone was picked up a small number of times. The gene calls are TRBV2 and TRBJ2-5; 12 positions match TRBD2. CDR1 and CDR2 from the germline V gene are SNHLY and FYNNEI. The CDR3 loop spans 16 amino acids. V was pared by 2 bases and J by 4 bases, with 5 bases of the junction left unmatched. CDR3 bases: TGTGCCAGCAGTGAACCTTCACTAGCGGGGGGAGAGACCCAGTACTTC. As protein: CASSEPSLAGGETQYF.

This clone occurred a few times. This sequence may be a read error, since a much larger clone differs from it by one base. The V gene is TRBV28, the J gene TRBJ2-5; possible D gene TRBD2, 6 bases. This CDR3 has 17 residues. V was clipped by 1 base and J by 4 bases, with 19 bases between them. CDR1 is MDHEN and CDR2 is SYDVKM in the germline V gene. The CDR3 sequence: CASSLLEEGSRGETQYF. CDR3 DNA sequence: TGTGCCAGCAGTTTATTGGAGGAGGGGTCCCGGGGAGAGACCCAGTACTTC.

This clone was counted at least ten times. The J gene is TRBJ2-5, the V gene TRBV5-1; the D call may be TRBD1 or TRBD2 (5 bases each). Per the germline V gene, CDR1 is SGHRS and CDR2 is YFSETQ. Trimming stripped 5 bases from V and 5 bases from J, with 22 bases between. This CDR3 contains 16 residues. CDR3 in amino acids: CASRSSGMGEKETQYF. The DNA for the CDR3 is TGCGCCAGCAGGTCCTCAGGGATGGGGGAGAAGGAGACCCAGTACTTC.

This clone was recorded at least ten times. The genes are TRBV2 and TRBJ2-2; unclear D gene. This CDR3 region has 15 residues. Trimming left V 4 bases short and J 1 base short, with 10 bases between. Germline V gene lookup returns CDR1 SNHLY and CDR2 FYNNEI. CDR3 amino acids: CASSGPSVNTGELFF. The CDR3 DNA sequence: TGTGCCAGCAGTGGCCCTAGTGTGAACACCGGGGAGCTGTTTTTT.

The gene calls are TRBV28 and TRBJ1-5; D uncertain. This CDR3 has 16 residues. CDR1 and CDR2 from the germline V gene are MDHEN and SYDVKM. Trimming shortened V by 3 bases and J by 2 bases, and 14 bases separated the two germline ends. CDR3 in DNA: TGTGCCAGCAGTTTTTATCTTATGATTGGCAATCAGCCCCAGCATTTT. Translation gives CASSFYLMIGNQPQHF. Combining the CDR3 with reference TRBV28 and TRBJ1-5 gives the whole variable domain DVKVTQSSRYLVKRTGEKVFLECVQDMDHENMFWYRQDPGLGLRLIYFSYDVKMKEKGDIPEGYSVSREKKERFSLILESASTNQTSMYLCASSFYLMIGNQPQHFGDGTRLSIL.

This clone was seen repeatedly, ten times or more. Other nucleotide sequences in the sample specify the same CDR3. This rearrangement joins TRBV19 to TRBJ2-7; tentative D call: TRBD1 (5 bases). Germline V gene lookup returns CDR1 LNHDA and CDR2 SQIVND (reference sequence). CDR3 length: 14 residues. V lost 6 bases and J 0 bases, leaving 12 bases between the germline ends. CDR3 coding DNA: TGTGCCAGTAGCAGACAGACAAGCTCCTACGAGCAGTACTTC. As protein: CASSRQTSSYEQYF.

The CDR3: CSATTIRDRGRNEQFF. CDR3 coding DNA: TGCAGTGCTACCACCATCCGGGACAGGGGGCGCAATGAGCAGTTCTTC. The chain combines TRBV20-1 with TRBJ2-1; 12 bases fit TRBD1. J lost 6 bases, V lost 4 bases, and 10 bases had no gene match. The CDR3 extends over 16 amino acids. Per germline, CDR1 DFQATT and CDR2 SNEGSKA (reference sequence).

The chain couples TRBV3-1 to TRBJ2-7; D is uncertain. CDR3 length equals 15 residues. Germline CDR1 LGHDT, CDR2 YNNKEL (reference sequence). V gave up 1 base and J gave up 4 bases, with 14 bases separating them. The CDR3 DNA is TGTGCCAGCAGCCAAGGTATGGTAACCAGATACGAGCAGTACTTC. Its translation is CASSQGMVTRYEQYF.

Ten or more counts support this clone. The genes are TRBV12-3 or TRBV12-4 and TRBJ2-7; no clear D gene. With 5 bases removed from V and 3 bases from J, the gap between germline ends came to 5 bases. The CDR3 is 11 residues long. CDR3 sequence reads: CASSPVYEQYF. As DNA, the CDR3 is TGTGCCAGCAGTCCCGTCTACGAGCAGTACTTC.

This clone was counted many times. The chain is built from TRBV7-2 and TRBJ2-1; 8 positions agree with TRBD2. J gave up 9 bases and V 1 base, and 8 bases lay outside the gene matches. The CDR3 extends over 15 amino acids. Per the germline V gene, CDR1 is SGHTA and CDR2 is FQGNSA. CDR3 bases: TGTGCCAGCAGCTTAGGGGGACTAGGGGTGGTTGAGCAGTTCTTC. As protein: CASSLGGLGVVEQFF. The full variable domain, with the rest looked up from reference TRBV7-2 and TRBJ2-1, is GAGVSQSPSNKVTEKGKDVELRCDPISGHTALYWYRQSLGQGLEFLIYFQGNSAPDKSGLPSDRFSAERTGGSVSTLTIQRTQQEDSAVYLCASSLGGLGVVEQFFGPGTRLTVL.

The chain couples TRBV7-3 to TRBJ2-1, with 13 bases fitting TRBD2. Germline trimming cut 6 bases from V and 6 bases from J; bases unmatched to any gene: 8. Germline loops: CDR1 SGHTA, CDR2 FQGTGA. CDR3 length: 16 residues. In nucleotides, the CDR3 is TGTGCCAGCAGACTAGCGGGGGGGCCGTCGGGCAATGAGCAGTTCTTC. Its translation is CASRLAGGPSGNEQFF.

This clone has a count of ten or more. In DNA form, the CDR3 reads TGTGCCAGCAGTTTAAGGATGAACACTGAAGCTTTCTTT. Translation gives CASSLRMNTEAFF. The rearrangement links TRBV6-1 to TRBJ1-1, with unresolved D. This CDR3 spans 13 amino acids. V gave up 5 bases and J gave up 0 bases, with 7 bases separating them. The V gene's germline CDR1 is MNHNS and CDR2 SASEGT.

Many counts were recorded for this clone. The chain combines TRBV6-6 with TRBJ2-7; 7 bases agree with TRBD1. Trimming at V came to 0 bases and at J to 5 bases, leaving 10 bases not matched to a gene. Germline V gene sequence: CDR1 MNHNY, CDR2 SVGAGI (reference sequence). This CDR3 is 16 amino acids long. The CDR3 nucleotides are TGTGCCAGCAGTTACTCCCCGACAGGGAAGTCCCACGAGCAGTACTTC. It specifies CASSYSPTGKSHEQYF.

The gene calls are TRBV11-2 and TRBJ1-1; D uncertain. V was pared by 6 bases and J by 5 bases, with 16 bases between. The CDR3 consists of 14 residues. CDR1 SGHAT and CDR2 FQNNGV come from the germline V gene. CDR3: CASRTGGVRTEAFF. CDR3 nucleotides: TGTGCCAGCAGAACGGGCGGCGTGAGGACTGAAGCTTTCTTT.